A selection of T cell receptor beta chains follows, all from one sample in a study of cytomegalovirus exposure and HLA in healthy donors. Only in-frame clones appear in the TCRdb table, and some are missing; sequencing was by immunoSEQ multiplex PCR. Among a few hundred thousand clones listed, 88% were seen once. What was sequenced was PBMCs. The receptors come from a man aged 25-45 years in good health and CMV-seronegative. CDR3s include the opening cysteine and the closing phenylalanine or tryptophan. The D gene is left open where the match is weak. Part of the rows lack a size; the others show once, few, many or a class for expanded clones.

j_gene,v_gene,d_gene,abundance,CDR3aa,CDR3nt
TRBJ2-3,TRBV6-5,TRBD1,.,CASSYSRGRFTDTQYF,TGTGCCAGCAGTTACTCGAGGGGGCGATTCACAGATACGCAGTATTTT
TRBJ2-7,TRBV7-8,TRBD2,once,CASSFLAGPAYEQYF,TGTGCCAGCAGCTTCCTAGCGGGGCCAGCCTACGAGCAGTACTTC
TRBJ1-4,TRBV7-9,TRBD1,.,CATNNPGQGVETNEKLFF,TGTGCCACCAATAACCCGGGACAGGGGGTTGAAACTAATGAAAAACTGTTTTTT
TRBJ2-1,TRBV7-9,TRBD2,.,CASSRLVAGGFDEQFF,TGTGCCAGCAGCCGCCTCGTAGCGGGGGGGTTCGATGAGCAGTTCTTC
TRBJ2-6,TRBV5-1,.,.,CASSFGQGVPALSGANVLTF,TGCGCCAGCAGCTTCGGTCAGGGCGTACCAGCCCTGTCTGGGGCCAACGTCCTGACTTTC
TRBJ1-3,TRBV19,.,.,CASWGGRPSGNTIYF,TGTGCCAGTTGGGGGGGTCGGCCTTCTGGAAACACCATATATTTT
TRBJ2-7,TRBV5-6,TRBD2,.,CASSLAGSGGSYEQYF,TGTGCCAGCAGCTTGGCCGGTAGCGGGGGCTCCTACGAGCAGTACTTC
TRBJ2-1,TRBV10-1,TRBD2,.,CASSESPSGRNGEQFF,TGCGCCAGCAGTGAGTCGCCTAGCGGCCGCAATGGTGAGCAGTTCTTC
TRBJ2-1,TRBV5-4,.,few,CASSPQGRDEQFF,TGTGCCAGCAGCCCACAGGGCCGCGATGAGCAGTTCTTC
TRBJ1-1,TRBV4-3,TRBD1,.,CASSQGPGTGGYTEAFF,TGCGCCAGCAGCCAAGGGCCCGGGACAGGGGGGTACACTGAAGCTTTCTTT
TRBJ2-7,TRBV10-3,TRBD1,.,CAIRRGTGDYEQYF,TGTGCCATCCGACGGGGTACAGGGGACTACGAGCAGTACTTC
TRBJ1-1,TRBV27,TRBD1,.,CASSLGTGGRTEAFF,TGTGCCAGCAGTTTAGGGACAGGGGGCCGTACTGAAGCTTTCTTT
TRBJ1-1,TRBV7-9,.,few,CASSLNQGYTEAFF,TGTGCCAGCAGCCTAAATCAGGGTTACACTGAAGCTTTCTTT
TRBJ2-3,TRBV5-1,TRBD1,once,CASSSGQGALADTQYF,TGCGCCAGCAGCTCTGGACAGGGGGCCCTCGCAGATACGCAGTATTTT
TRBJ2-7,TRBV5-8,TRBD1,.,CASSYAGTGTYEQYF,TGTGCCAGCAGCTATGCCGGGACAGGGACCTACGAGCAGTACTTC
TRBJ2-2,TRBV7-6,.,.,CASSGQQGELFF,TGTGCCAGCAGCGGACAGCAAGGGGAGCTGTTTTTT
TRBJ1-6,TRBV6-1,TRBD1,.,CASSESGGVSPLHF,TGTGCCAGCAGTGAATCAGGGGGCGTTTCACCCCTCCACTTT
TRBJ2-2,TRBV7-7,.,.,CASSEDGQNTGELFF,TGTGCCAGCAGCGAAGACGGACAGAACACCGGGGAGCTGTTTTTT
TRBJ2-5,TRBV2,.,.,CASRAQETQYF,TGTGCCAGCAGGGCACAAGAGACCCAGTACTTC
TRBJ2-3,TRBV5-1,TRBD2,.,CASSPGTSAGTDTQYF,TGCGCCAGCAGCCCCGGGACTAGCGCTGGCACAGATACGCAGTATTTT
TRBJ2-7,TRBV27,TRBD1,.,CASSPGTGGLGQYF,TGTGCCAGCAGTCCCGGGACAGGGGGTCTCGGACAGTACTTC
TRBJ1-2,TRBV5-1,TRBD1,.,CASRPDRDYYGYTF,TGCGCCAGCAGACCGGACAGGGACTACTATGGCTACACCTTC